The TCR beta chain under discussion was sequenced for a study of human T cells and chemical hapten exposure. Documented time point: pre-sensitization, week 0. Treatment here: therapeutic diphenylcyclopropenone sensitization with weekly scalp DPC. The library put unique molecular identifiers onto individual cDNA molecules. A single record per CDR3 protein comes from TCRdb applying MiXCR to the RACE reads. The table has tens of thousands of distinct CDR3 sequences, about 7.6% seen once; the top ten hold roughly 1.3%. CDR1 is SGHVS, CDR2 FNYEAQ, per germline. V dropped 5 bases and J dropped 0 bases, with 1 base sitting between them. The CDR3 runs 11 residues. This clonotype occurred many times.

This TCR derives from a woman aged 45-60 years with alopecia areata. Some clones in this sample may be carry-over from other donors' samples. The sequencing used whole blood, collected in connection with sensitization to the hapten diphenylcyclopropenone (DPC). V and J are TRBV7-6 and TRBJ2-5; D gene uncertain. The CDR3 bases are TGTGCCAGCAGCAACCAAGAGACCCAGTACTTC. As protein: CASSNQETQYF.